The rows below give T cell receptor beta chains drawn from one sample of a study of CD8 T cells in ankylosing spondylitis. Each CDR3 protein is one row after TCRdb ran MiXCR on the 5' RACE reads. The sample contains about 700,000 distinct CDR3 sequences, around 20% of which appear only once. Sequencing was done on a sample of blood, either unsorted or a sorted T cell fraction (not recorded which). Receptor source: a male donor with ankylosing spondylitis. The CDR3 runs from the conserved cysteine through the conserved F or W. A D gene is named only where the DNA matches it firmly. The size of a clone is reported for some rows only, either as once, few or many, or as a class for expanded clones.

clone size	V gene	D gene	J gene	CDR3 protein	CDR3 DNA
few	TRBV5-1	TRBD1	TRBJ2-2	CASSLDQGVRGTGELFF	TGCGCCAGCAGCTTGGACCAGGGGGTTCGTGGCACCGGGGAGCTGTTTTTT
few	TRBV5-5	TRBD1	TRBJ2-1	CASSRGQGVNNEQFF	TGTGCCAGCAGCCGGGGACAGGGAGTCAACAATGAGCAGTTCTTC
many	TRBV12-3/TRBV12-4	-	TRBJ1-1	CASRKNTEAFF	TGTGCCAGCAGGAAGAACACTGAAGCTTTCTTT
-	TRBV20-1	-	TRBJ1-2	CSARDFQNGYTF	TGCAGTGCTAGAGATTTTCAGAATGGCTACACCTTC
few	TRBV20-1	-	TRBJ1-2	CSATPAGTEYGYTF	TGCAGTGCTACCCCGGCCGGGACGGAATATGGCTACACCTTC
once	TRBV7-8	TRBD1	TRBJ2-5	CASSLAQGQGAGGTQYF	TGTGCCAGCAGCTTAGCGCAGGGACAGGGCGCTGGGGGGACCCAGTACTTC
many	TRBV4-1	TRBD1	TRBJ1-5	CASSRSAPGQGNQPQHF	TGCGCCAGCAGCCGCTCAGCCCCGGGACAGGGCAATCAGCCCCAGCATTTT
few	TRBV12-3/TRBV12-4	TRBD2	TRBJ2-1	CASIPPRGTSGANEQFF	TGTGCCAGCATTCCCCCGCGGGGGACTAGCGGGGCAAATGAGCAGTTCTTC
few	TRBV20-1	-	TRBJ1-1	CSARTKTTEAFF	TGCAGTGCTAGAACTAAAACCACTGAAGCTTTCTTT
-	TRBV3-1	-	TRBJ2-2	CASSRLTRGAGELFF	TGTGCCAGCAGCCGACTGACTAGAGGGGCCGGGGAGCTGTTTTTT
few	TRBV6-2/TRBV6-3	-	TRBJ2-1	CASSYGGWNEQFF	TGTGCCAGCAGTTACGGAGGGTGGAATGAGCAGTTCTTC
many	TRBV12-3/TRBV12-4	-	TRBJ2-1	CASSLGDRDDNEQFF	TGTGCCAGCAGTTTGGGGGACCGGGACGACAATGAGCAGTTCTTC
few	TRBV4-2	TRBD2	TRBJ2-2	CASSLDGAGGPTGELFF	TGTGCCAGCAGCCTTGACGGTGCGGGAGGGCCTACCGGGGAGCTGTTTTTT
few	TRBV27	TRBD2	TRBJ2-2	CASSFTSGIGTGELFF	TGTGCCAGCAGTTTCACTAGCGGGATCGGTACCGGGGAGCTGTTTTTT
few	TRBV15	-	TRBJ2-2	CATSNGVGELFF	TGTGCCACCAGCAATGGCGTCGGGGAGCTGTTTTTT
few	TRBV30	-	TRBJ1-1	CAWSVPWVYGGTEAFF	TGTGCCTGGAGTGTACCTTGGGTATACGGGGGGACTGAAGCTTTCTTT
few	TRBV27	-	TRBJ2-1	CASSREARRDNEQFF	TGTGCCAGCAGTCGTGAAGCCCGACGGGACAATGAGCAGTTCTTC
many	TRBV12-3/TRBV12-4	TRBD2	TRBJ2-1	CASEVAGGRYNEQFF	TGTGCCAGTGAGGTGGCGGGGGGAAGGTACAATGAGCAGTTCTTC
-	TRBV7-6	-	TRBJ1-4	CASSQKEGGVTNEKLFF	TGTGCCAGCAGCCAAAAGGAGGGCGGGGTTACTAATGAAAAACTGTTTTTT
few	TRBV5-6	-	TRBJ1-1	CASSLATGWEAFF	TGTGCCAGCAGCTTGGCTACAGGGTGGGAAGCTTTCTTT
few	TRBV14	-	TRBJ1-1	CASSQGGSGMNTEAFF	TGTGCCAGCAGCCAAGGAGGGTCCGGGATGAACACTGAAGCTTTCTTT
few	TRBV12-3/TRBV12-4	-	TRBJ2-5	CASSRKETQYF	TGTGCCAGCAGCCGTAAAGAGACCCAGTACTTC
-	TRBV9	-	TRBJ2-2	CASSVGGWGNTGELFF	TGTGCCAGCAGCGTAGGCGGTTGGGGTAACACCGGGGAGCTGTTTTTT
-	TRBV2	-	TRBJ2-5	CASSDQGASQETQYF	TGTGCCAGCAGTGATCAGGGAGCGTCCCAAGAGACCCAGTACTTC
-	TRBV4-3	-	TRBJ1-6	CASSQISDSPLHF	TGCGCCAGCAGCCAGATTTCAGATTCACCCCTCCACTTT
-	TRBV11-2	TRBD2	TRBJ2-1	CASSLSGASGVNEQFF	TGTGCCAGCAGCTTATCCGGTGCCAGCGGGGTAAATGAGCAGTTCTTC
-	TRBV28	-	TRBJ1-5	CASSPQVNQPQHF	TGTGCCAGCAGTCCACAGGTTAATCAGCCCCAGCATTTT